The clone carrying this T cell receptor (beta chain) came up once. The antigen remains unidentified. Sequenced by immunoSEQ multiplex PCR; TCRdb stores in-frame clones only, minus some. The table lists about 110,000 clones, approximately 86% of them singletons, with over 3% in the top ten. The sample is drawn from a study of T cell responses to AZD1222 COVID-19 vaccine. General study findings and limits: In the spike-specific TCR repertoire, nearly half reportedly target unmutated variant regions. Receipt of two AZD1222 doses was followed by a rise in Spike-specific TCR breadth and depth. Most donors were white British, females outnumbered males, and clonal diversity was possibly underestimated.

This receptor was obtained from an adult in good health. Sequenced here: peripheral blood, sampled on day 0 of AZD1222 vaccination.

The CDR3 DNA reads as TGTGCCAGCAGCTGGGACAGGGAAATAATGAGCACAGATACGCAGTATTTT. Its protein product is CASSWDREIMSTDTQYF. This rearrangement joins TRBV11-2 to TRBJ2-3; 9 bases fit TRBD1. The CDR3 is 17 residues long. V shed 4 bases and J 0 bases; nucleotides not matched to a gene: 8. CDR1 is SGHAT, CDR2 FQNNGV, per germline.